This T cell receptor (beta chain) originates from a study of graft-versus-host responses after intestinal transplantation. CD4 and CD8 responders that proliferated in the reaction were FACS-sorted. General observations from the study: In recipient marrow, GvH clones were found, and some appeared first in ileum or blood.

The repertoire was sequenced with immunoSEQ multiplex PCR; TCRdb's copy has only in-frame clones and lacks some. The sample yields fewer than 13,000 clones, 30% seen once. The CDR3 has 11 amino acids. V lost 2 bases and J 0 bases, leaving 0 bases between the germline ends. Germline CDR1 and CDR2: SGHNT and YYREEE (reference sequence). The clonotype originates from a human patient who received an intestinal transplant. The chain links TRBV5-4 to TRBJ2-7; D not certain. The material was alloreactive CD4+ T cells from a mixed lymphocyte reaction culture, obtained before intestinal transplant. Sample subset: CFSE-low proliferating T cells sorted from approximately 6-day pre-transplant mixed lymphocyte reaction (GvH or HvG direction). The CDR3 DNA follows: TGTGCCAGCAGCTTCTCCTACGAGCAGTACTTC. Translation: CASSFSYEQYF.